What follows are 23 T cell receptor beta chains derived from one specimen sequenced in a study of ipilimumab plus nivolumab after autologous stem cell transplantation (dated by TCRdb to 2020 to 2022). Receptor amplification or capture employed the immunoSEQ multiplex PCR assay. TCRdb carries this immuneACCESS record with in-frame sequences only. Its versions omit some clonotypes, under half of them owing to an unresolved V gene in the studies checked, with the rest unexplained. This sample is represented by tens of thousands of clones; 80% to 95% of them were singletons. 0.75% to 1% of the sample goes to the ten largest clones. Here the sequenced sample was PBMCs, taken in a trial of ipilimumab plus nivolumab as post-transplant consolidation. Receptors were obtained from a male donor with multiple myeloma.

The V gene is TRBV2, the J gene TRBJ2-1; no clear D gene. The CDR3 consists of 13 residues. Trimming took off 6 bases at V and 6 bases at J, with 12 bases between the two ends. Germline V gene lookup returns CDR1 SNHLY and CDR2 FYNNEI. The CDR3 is CASSQRLFNEQFF. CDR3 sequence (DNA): TGTGCCAGCAGCCAACGGCTATTCAATGAGCAGTTCTTC. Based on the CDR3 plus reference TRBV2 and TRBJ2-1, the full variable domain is EPEVTQTPSHQVTQMGQEVILRCVPISNHLYFYWYRQILGQKVEFLVSFYNNEISEKSEIFDDQFSVERPDGSNFTLKIRSTKLEDSAMYFCASSQRLFNEQFFGPGTRLTVL.

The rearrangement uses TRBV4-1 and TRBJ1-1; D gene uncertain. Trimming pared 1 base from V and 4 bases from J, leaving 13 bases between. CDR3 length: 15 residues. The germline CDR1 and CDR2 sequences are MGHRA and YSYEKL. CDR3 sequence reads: CASSQGSGMGTEAFF. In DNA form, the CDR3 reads TGCGCCAGCAGCCAAGGGAGCGGGATGGGCACTGAAGCTTTCTTT.

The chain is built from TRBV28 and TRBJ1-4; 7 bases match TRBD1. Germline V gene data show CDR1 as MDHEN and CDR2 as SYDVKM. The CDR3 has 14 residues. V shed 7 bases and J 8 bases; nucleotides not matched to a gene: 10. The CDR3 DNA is TGTGCCAGCACACTGACAGGGCATCGCGAAAAACTGTTTTTT. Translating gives CASTLTGHREKLFF.

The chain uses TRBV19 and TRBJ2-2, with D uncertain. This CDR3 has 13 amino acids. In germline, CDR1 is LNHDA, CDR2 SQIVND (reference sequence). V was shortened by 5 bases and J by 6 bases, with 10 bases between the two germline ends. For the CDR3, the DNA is TGTGCCAGTAGTCCCAGGAGTCCCGGGGAGCTGTTTTTT. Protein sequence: CASSPRSPGELFF.

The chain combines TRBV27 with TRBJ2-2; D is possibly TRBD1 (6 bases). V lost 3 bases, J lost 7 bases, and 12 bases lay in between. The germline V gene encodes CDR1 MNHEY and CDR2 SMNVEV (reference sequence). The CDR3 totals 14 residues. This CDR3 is CASSFRQDVGELFF. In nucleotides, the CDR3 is TGTGCCAGCAGTTTCCGACAGGATGTCGGGGAGCTGTTTTTT.

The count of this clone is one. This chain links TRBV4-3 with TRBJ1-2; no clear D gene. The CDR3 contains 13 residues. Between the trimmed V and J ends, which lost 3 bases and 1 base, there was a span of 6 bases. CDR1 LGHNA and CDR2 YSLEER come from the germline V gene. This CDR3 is CASSQSINYGYTF. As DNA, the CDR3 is TGCGCCAGCAGCCAGTCAATTAACTATGGCTACACCTTC.

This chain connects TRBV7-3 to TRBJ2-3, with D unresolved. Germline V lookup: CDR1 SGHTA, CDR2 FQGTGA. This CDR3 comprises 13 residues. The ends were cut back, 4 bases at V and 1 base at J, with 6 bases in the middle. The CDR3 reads CASSSSGTDTQYF. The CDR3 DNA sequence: TGTGCCAGCAGCTCCTCAGGCACAGATACGCAGTATTTT.

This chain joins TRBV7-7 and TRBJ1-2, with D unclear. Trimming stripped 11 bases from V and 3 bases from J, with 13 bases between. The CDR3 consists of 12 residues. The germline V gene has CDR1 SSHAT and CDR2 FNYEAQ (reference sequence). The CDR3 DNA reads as TGTGCCGTGGGAGGGATCGACTATGGCTACACCTTC. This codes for CAVGGIDYGYTF.

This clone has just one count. CDR3 in DNA: TGCGCCAGCAGCCAAGCCCCCACAGATACGCAGTATTTT. Residues: CASSQAPTDTQYF. J is TRBJ2-3 and V is TRBV4-1; D unresolved. CDR3 length: 13 residues. Deletions cut 1 base from V and 2 bases from J, with 4 bases between. In germline, CDR1 is MGHRA, CDR2 YSYEKL.

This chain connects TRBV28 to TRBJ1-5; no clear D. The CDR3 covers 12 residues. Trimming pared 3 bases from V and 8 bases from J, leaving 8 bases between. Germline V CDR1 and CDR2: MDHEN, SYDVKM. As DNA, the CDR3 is TGTGCCAGCAGTTTTACAGTTGAGCCCCAGCATTTT. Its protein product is CASSFTVEPQHF.

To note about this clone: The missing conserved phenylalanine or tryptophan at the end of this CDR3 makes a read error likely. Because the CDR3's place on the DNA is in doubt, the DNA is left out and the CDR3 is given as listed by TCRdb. CDR3 protein: CAGNQRGTLLL. V is TRBV2 and J is TRBJ2-3; the D segment call TRBD2 is taken from the table without a DNA check. The CDR3 sequence runs 11 residues, both termini included. The germline CDR1 and CDR2 sequences are SNHLY and FYNNEI.

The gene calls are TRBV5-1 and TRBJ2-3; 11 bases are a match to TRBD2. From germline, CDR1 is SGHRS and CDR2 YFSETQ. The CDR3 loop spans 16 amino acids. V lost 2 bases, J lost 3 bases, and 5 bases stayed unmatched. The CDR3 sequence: CASSFSTSGGTDTQYF. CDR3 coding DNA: TGCGCCAGCAGCTTTAGTACTAGCGGGGGAACAGATACGCAGTATTTT.

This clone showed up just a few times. The CDR3 bases are TGTGCCACCAGCAGAGGGAGGTATAGCAATCAGCCCCAGCATTTT. It encodes CATSRGRYSNQPQHF. This chain uses TRBV15 with TRBJ1-5, with unresolved D. There are 15 residues in the CDR3. Germline lookup yields CDR1 LNHNV and CDR2 YYDKDF (reference sequence). The V end was cut by 1 base, the J end by 0 bases, with 7 bases between.

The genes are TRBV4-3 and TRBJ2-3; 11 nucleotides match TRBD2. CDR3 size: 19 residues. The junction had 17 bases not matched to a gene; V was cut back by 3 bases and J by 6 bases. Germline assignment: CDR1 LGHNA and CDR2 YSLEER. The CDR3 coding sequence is TGCGCCAGCAGCCAGCGACAGTCCCTAGCGGGGGGCCCGGTGGATACGCAGTATTTT. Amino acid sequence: CASSQRQSLAGGPVDTQYF.

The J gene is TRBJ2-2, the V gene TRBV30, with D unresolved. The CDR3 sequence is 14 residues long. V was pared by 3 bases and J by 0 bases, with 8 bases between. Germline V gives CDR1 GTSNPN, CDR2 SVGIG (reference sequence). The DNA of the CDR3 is TGTGCCTGGAGAAAGCAAGCGAACACCGGGGAGCTGTTTTTT. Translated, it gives CAWRKQANTGELFF.

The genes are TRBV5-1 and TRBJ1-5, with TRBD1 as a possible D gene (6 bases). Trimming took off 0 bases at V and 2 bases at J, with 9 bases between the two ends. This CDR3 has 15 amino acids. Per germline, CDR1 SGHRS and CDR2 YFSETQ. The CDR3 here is CASSLDAGGNQPQHF. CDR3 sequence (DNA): TGCGCCAGCAGCTTGGACGCAGGGGGCAATCAGCCCCAGCATTTT.

CDR3 sequence: CASSSGQFYEQYF. As DNA, the CDR3 is TGTGCCAGCAGCTCGGGACAGTTCTACGAGCAGTACTTC. This sequence joins TRBV7-2 and TRBJ2-7; 7 bases map to TRBD1. The length of the CDR3 is 13 residues. The V segment lost 4 bases and the J segment 3 bases; nucleotides outside the gene matches: 3. Per germline, CDR1 SGHTA and CDR2 FQGNSA. Combining the CDR3 with reference TRBV7-2 and TRBJ2-7 gives the whole variable domain GAGVSQSPSNKVTEKGKDVELRCDPISGHTALYWYRQSLGQGLEFLIYFQGNSAPDKSGLPSDRFSAERTGGSVSTLTIQRTQQEDSAVYLCASSSGQFYEQYFGPGTRLTVT.

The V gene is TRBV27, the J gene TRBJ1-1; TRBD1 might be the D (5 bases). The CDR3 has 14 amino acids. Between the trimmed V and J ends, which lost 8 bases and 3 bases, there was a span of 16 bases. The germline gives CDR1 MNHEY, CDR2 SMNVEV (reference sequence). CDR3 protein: CASGSRGADTEAFF. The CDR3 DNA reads TGTGCCAGCGGGTCGCGGGGCGCAGACACTGAAGCTTTCTTT.

CDR3 in DNA: TGTGCCAGCAGCGCCCCGAACTTCTACGAGCAGTACTTC. Residues: CASSAPNFYEQYF. This chain links TRBV5-4 with TRBJ2-7; D unclear. Germline-derived CDR1 and CDR2 are SGHNT and YYREEE (reference sequence). There are 13 residues in the CDR3. Trimming left V 4 bases short and J 3 bases short, with 11 bases between.

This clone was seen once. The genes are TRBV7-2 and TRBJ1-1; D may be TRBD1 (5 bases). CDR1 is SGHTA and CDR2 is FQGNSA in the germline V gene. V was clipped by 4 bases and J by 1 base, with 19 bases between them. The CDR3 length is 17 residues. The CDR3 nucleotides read TGTGCCAGCAGCTCCCGGACATCAGGCCGGTGGAACACTGAAGCTTTCTTT. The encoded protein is CASSSRTSGRWNTEAFF.

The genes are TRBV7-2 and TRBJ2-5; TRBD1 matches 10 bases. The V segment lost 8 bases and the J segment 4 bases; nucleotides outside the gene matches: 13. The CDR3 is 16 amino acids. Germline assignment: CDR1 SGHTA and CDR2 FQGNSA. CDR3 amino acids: CASSPTGTGVSETQYF. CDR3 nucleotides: TGTGCCAGCTCCCCCACCGGGACAGGGGTTTCAGAGACCCAGTACTTC.

DNA of the CDR3: TGTGCCAGCAGCACACCCCTACTAGGAAATGAGCAGTTCTTC. Amino acids: CASSTPLLGNEQFF. The chain uses TRBV5-4 and TRBJ2-1; D may be TRBD2 (5 bases). V lost 4 bases and J lost 7, with 15 bases in between. The length of the CDR3 is 14 residues. Per germline, CDR1 SGHNT and CDR2 YYREEE (reference sequence).

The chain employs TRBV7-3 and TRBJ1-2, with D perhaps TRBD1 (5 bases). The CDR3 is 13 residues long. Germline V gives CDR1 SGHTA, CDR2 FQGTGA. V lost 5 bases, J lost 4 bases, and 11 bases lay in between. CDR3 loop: CASSLGGSYGYTF. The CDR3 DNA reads TGTGCCAGCAGCCTGGGGGGGAGCTATGGCTACACCTTC.